These 18 T cell receptor beta chains were sequenced from one sample in a study of blood T cell repertoires in COVID-19. TCRdb's copy holds only in-frame clones and misses some; the assay was immunoSEQ multiplex PCR. The sample shows 280,000 or so clones, 87% of them seen only once. The source material was PBMCs or T cells enriched from blood (not recorded which). Receptors were obtained from a woman in her 40s who had recovered from COVID-19.

V gene TRBV28 combines with J gene TRBJ1-2; 7 bases are a match to TRBD1. The CDR3 length is 15 residues. The V gene end was trimmed by 1 base and the J gene end by 6 bases; junction bases not matched to a gene: 8. The V gene's germline CDR1 is MDHEN and CDR2 SYDVKM. The CDR3 loop is CASSLYRGGINGYTF. The CDR3 region has the DNA TGTGCCAGCAGTTTATACAGGGGCGGTATAAATGGCTACACCTTC.

This chain joins TRBV18 and TRBJ2-1; TRBD1 agrees at 9 bases. Germline V gene sequence: CDR1 KGHSH, CDR2 LQKENI. CDR3 size: 16 residues. V shed 3 bases, J shed 0 bases, and the junction held 3 bases outside the gene matches. The CDR3 coding sequence is TGTGCCAGCTCACCTGGACAGGGGAGCTCCTACAATGAGCAGTTCTTC. As protein: CASSPGQGSSYNEQFF.

The chain has TRBV27 and TRBJ1-2; maybe TRBD1 (5 bases). Germline V gives CDR1 MNHEY, CDR2 SMNVEV (reference sequence). V lost 3 bases and J lost 1, with 12 bases in between. The CDR3 is 15 amino acids. CDR3 coding DNA: TGTGCCAGCAGTTTGCAGGGTTCCCTTAACTATGGCTACACCTTC. Its protein product is CASSLQGSLNYGYTF.

The chain uses TRBV9 and TRBJ1-3, with 7 positions matching TRBD1. The CDR3 is made up of 15 amino acids. The germline gives CDR1 SGDLS, CDR2 YYNGEE. V trimming: 2 bases; J trimming: 0 bases; junction bases outside the gene matches: 2. The CDR3 here is CASSVRQGSGNTIYF. For the CDR3, the DNA is TGTGCCAGCAGCGTTCGACAGGGCTCTGGAAACACCATATATTTT.

The chain combines TRBV14 with TRBJ2-5, with TRBD2 matching over 7 bases. From germline, CDR1 is SGHDN and CDR2 FVKESK. The CDR3 covers 16 residues. V lost 1 base to trimming and J lost 2 bases; unmatched junction nucleotides: 7. CDR3 amino acids: CASSQVAGVWQETQYF. The CDR3 DNA reads as TGTGCCAGCAGCCAAGTGGCGGGAGTGTGGCAAGAGACCCAGTACTTC.

This chain uses TRBV2 with TRBJ2-7; D is perhaps TRBD2 (5 bases). CDR1 SNHLY and CDR2 FYNNEI come from the germline V gene. The CDR3 is 12 amino acids. The V end lost 3 bases, the J end lost 6 bases, and 9 bases lay between the germline ends. The CDR3 DNA is TGTGCCAGCAGTGATGCGGGTTTCGAGCAGTACTTC. This codes for CASSDAGFEQYF.

The genes are TRBV11-3 and TRBJ2-1; 7 nucleotides line up with TRBD2. The CDR3 is 16 amino acids. The germline gives CDR1 SGHNT, CDR2 YENEEA. Trimming removed 3 bases from V and 4 bases from J; junction bases left unmatched: 9. The CDR3 DNA is TGTGCCAGCAGCTTTCAGGGAGGGGTTCCTTACAATGAGCAGTTCTTC. As protein: CASSFQGGVPYNEQFF.

The chain uses TRBV9 and TRBJ1-6; possible D gene TRBD1, 6 bases. The CDR3 loop spans 14 amino acids. Germline V CDR1 and CDR2: SGDLS, YYNGEE. V lost 0 bases to trimming and J lost 14 bases, with 15 bases between them. The CDR3 is CASSVATGRSSLHF. CDR3 nucleotides: TGTGCCAGCAGCGTAGCCACAGGGAGATCATCCCTCCACTTT.

This clone appeared many times. This chain's CDR3 is CSVGDLEQFF. DNA of the CDR3: TGCAGCGTGGGGGACTTAGAGCAGTTCTTC. The rearrangement uses TRBV29-1 and TRBJ2-1, with D possibly being TRBD2 (6 bases). The CDR3 is 10 amino acids. The ends were cut back, 6 bases at V and 10 bases at J, with 10 bases in the middle. Germline values: CDR1 SQVTM, CDR2 ANQGSEA.

V is TRBV7-3 and J is TRBJ2-1; 13 nucleotides line up with TRBD2. Germline V lookup: CDR1 SGHTA, CDR2 FQGTGA. There are 16 residues in the CDR3. The junction had 5 bases not matched to a gene; V was cut back by 1 base and J by 8 bases. The CDR3 spells CASSLIGTSGNDEQFF. The CDR3 DNA sequence: TGTGCCAGCAGCTTAATCGGGACTAGCGGGAACGATGAGCAGTTCTTC.

The J gene is TRBJ2-1, the V gene TRBV27; the D gene is possibly TRBD1 (5 bases). This CDR3 contains 13 residues. Germline CDR1 reads MNHEY; CDR2 reads SMNVEV (reference sequence). Trimming took 6 bases from V and 4 from J, leaving 10 bases between them. The CDR3 DNA follows: TGTGCCAGCAGCCTACAGGATTACAATGAGCAGTTCTTC. Translated: CASSLQDYNEQFF.

The V gene is TRBV18, the J gene TRBJ2-1; 7 positions agree with TRBD2. Germline CDR1 and CDR2: KGHSH and LQKENI. The CDR3 contains 15 residues. Trimming took 3 bases from V and 7 from J; bases not matched to a gene: 9. For the CDR3, the DNA is TGTGCCAGCTCACCTCCTCGACTAGCTGGGAATGAGCAGTTCTTC. This sequence encodes CASSPPRLAGNEQFF.

The count of this clone is one. The gene calls are TRBV7-2 and TRBJ2-5; 9 bases line up with TRBD2. The CDR3 has 16 amino acids. Germline CDR1 reads SGHTA; CDR2 reads FQGNSA. With 5 bases clipped from V and 1 base from J, the junction kept 8 bases outside the gene matches. CDR3 amino acids: CASSAPSGITQETQYF. The DNA for the CDR3 is TGTGCCAGCAGCGCGCCTAGCGGGATTACCCAAGAGACCCAGTACTTC. Together with reference TRBV7-2 and TRBJ2-5, the CDR3 gives the full variable domain: GAGVSQSPSNKVTEKGKDVELRCDPISGHTALYWYRQSLGQGLEFLIYFQGNSAPDKSGLPSDRFSAERTGGSVSTLTIQRTQQEDSAVYLCASSAPSGITQETQYFGPGTRLLVL.

The table lists this clone with a count of one. This chain joins TRBV24-1 and TRBJ1-5; D call uncertain. Germline V lookup: CDR1 KGHDR, CDR2 SFDVKD. CDR3 length equals 12 residues. Trimming removed 4 bases from V and 6 bases from J, with 6 bases in between. This chain's CDR3 is CATSESSQPQHF. CDR3 coding DNA: TGTGCCACCAGTGAAAGTAGTCAGCCCCAGCATTTT.

This chain links TRBV21-1 with TRBJ2-7; TRBD1 was called by the table and not checked on the DNA. TRBV21-1 is marked as a pseudogene. This CDR3 has 15 residues. This CDR3 reads CASSSTGEGAYEQYF. The CDR3 DNA reads as TGTGCCAGCAGCTCGACAGGGGAAGGGGCCTACGAGCAGTACTTC.

The gene calls are TRBV7-2 and TRBJ1-6, with TRBD1 matching 8 bases. CDR3 size: 15 residues. Germline V lookup: CDR1 SGHTA, CDR2 FQGNSA. Germline trimming cut 7 bases from V and 3 bases from J; bases unmatched to any gene: 5. The CDR3 region is CASTDTGGYNSPLHF. The CDR3 coding sequence is TGTGCCAGCACCGATACAGGGGGCTATAATTCACCCCTCCACTTT.

This clone was observed a few times. The rearrangement uses TRBV11-3 and TRBJ2-3, with TRBD2 identical over 14 bases. The J segment lost 6 bases and the V segment lost 6 bases, leaving 8 bases of the junction unmatched. The CDR3 runs to 16 residues. CDR1 is SGHNT and CDR2 is YENEEA in the germline V gene. The CDR3 loop is CASSKGLAGAIDTQYF. In nucleotides, the CDR3 is TGTGCCAGCAGTAAGGGACTAGCGGGAGCCATCGATACGCAGTATTTT.

V is TRBV5-4 and J is TRBJ2-7; the match to TRBD2 covers 9 bases. The CDR3 covers 17 residues. V trimming: 2 bases; J trimming: 5 bases; junction bases outside the gene matches: 14. CDR1 and CDR2 (germline): SGHNT, YYREEE (reference sequence). The DNA for the CDR3 is TGTGCCAGCAGCTTAGGACTAGCGAGGACCTCCTCGCACGAGCAGTACTTC. Protein sequence: CASSLGLARTSSHEQYF.